This TCR beta chain comes out of a study of PD-L1 blockade in urothelial cancer. On the study more broadly: Specimens of blood held a median count of roughly 140,000 T cells.

V trimming: 0 bases; J trimming: 0 bases; junction bases outside the gene matches: 4. Per germline, CDR1 WSHSY and CDR2 SAAADI. CDR3 size: 16 residues. There were between 1 and 8 samples from each patient, taken pretreatment and on-treatment. Libraries were prepared by immunoSEQ multiplex PCR; TCRdb keeps only in-frame clonotypes and omits some of them. The table includes 46,000 or so clones, approximately 90% detected once. This TCR derives from a man aged 55 to 69 with urothelial cancer. This sample comprised PBMCs, obtained around atezolizumab (anti-PD-L1) treatment. This chain links TRBV10-2 with TRBJ1-2; 7 bases are shared with TRBD1. CDR3 DNA: TGCGCCAGCAGTGAGTCGACAGGGCCAGCTAACTATGGCTACACCTTC. The encoded protein is CASSESTGPANYGYTF.